A single TCR beta chain is shown here with its context. Its antigen remains unknown. The data were obtained in a study of cytomegalovirus exposure and HLA in healthy donors. Whole-study results and caveats: Beyond CMV serostatus, there was no information to go on about immune exposure.

The CDR3 consists of 14 residues. V dropped 4 bases and J dropped 4 bases, with 11 bases sitting between them. CDR1 is SGHRS, CDR2 YFSETQ, per germline. Primers for the PCR totalled 60 Vbeta and 13 Jbeta. Repertoires were generated with immunoSEQ multiplex PCR, while TCRdb's copy carries only in-frame clones and drops some. The sample holds 85,000 to 90,000 clones, around 74% seen once. The rearrangement links TRBV5-1 to TRBJ2-2, with D tentatively TRBD2 (5 bases). The TCR sequence derives from a man aged 25 to 45 in good health and CMV-seropositive. Specimen: PBMCs. CDR3 sequence reads: CASSQGLSTGELFF. The CDR3 DNA sequence: TGCGCCAGCAGCCAAGGACTGAGCACCGGGGAGCTGTTTTTT.